The rows below give T cell receptor beta chains drawn from one sample of a study of TIL therapy for anti-PD-1-resistant metastatic lung cancer. Repertoires were generated with immunoSEQ multiplex PCR, while TCRdb's copy carries only in-frame clones and drops some. This table holds more than 45,000 clones, over 70% found once. Specimen: blood, collected at baseline. These receptors originate from a person aged 25 to 85 with non-small cell lung cancer. Each CDR3 is given without its conserved first and last residue. Fields, in order: V gene, J gene, CDR3 protein.

V gene: TRBV5-5; J gene: TRBJ1-1; CDR3 protein: ASSRDRGTAEAF
V gene: TRBV19; J gene: TRBJ2-2; CDR3 protein: ASSTTGTRGTGELF
V gene: TRBV7-6; J gene: TRBJ1-2; CDR3 protein: ASSLQGAYGYT
V gene: TRBV15; J gene: TRBJ1-6; CDR3 protein: ATSRGGVQNSPLH
V gene: TRBV18; J gene: TRBJ1-1; CDR3 protein: ASSPLRQRTSKNHEAF
V gene: TRBV11-3; J gene: TRBJ1-6; CDR3 protein: ASSLDQWGRMNSPLH
V gene: TRBV28; J gene: TRBJ1-6; CDR3 protein: ASSPRDRANSPLH
V gene: TRBV4-3; J gene: TRBJ2-7; CDR3 protein: ASSQDSQAGLPSSYEQY
V gene: TRBV5-8; J gene: TRBJ2-7; CDR3 protein: ASIILRGYEQY
V gene: TRBV28; J gene: TRBJ2-7; CDR3 protein: ASSPLKGLAGGPYEQY
V gene: TRBV7-9; J gene: TRBJ1-3; CDR3 protein: ASSFDRVYGNTIY